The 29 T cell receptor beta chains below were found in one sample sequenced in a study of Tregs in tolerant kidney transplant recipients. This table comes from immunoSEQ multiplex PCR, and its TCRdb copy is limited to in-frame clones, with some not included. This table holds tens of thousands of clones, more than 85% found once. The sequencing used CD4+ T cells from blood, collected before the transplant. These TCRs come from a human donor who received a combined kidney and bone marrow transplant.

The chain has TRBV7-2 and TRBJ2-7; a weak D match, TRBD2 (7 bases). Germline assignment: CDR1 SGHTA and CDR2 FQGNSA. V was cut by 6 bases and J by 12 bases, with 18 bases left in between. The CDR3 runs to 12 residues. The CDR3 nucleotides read TGTGCCAGCAGGGGAGGGGCAGGGGAACTGTACTTC. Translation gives CASRGGAGELYF.

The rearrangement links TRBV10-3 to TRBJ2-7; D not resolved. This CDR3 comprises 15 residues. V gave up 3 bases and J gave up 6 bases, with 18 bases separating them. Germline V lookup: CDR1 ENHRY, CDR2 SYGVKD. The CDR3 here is CAISDPATEPAEQYF. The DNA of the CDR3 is TGTGCCATCAGTGATCCGGCGACTGAACCGGCCGAGCAGTACTTC.

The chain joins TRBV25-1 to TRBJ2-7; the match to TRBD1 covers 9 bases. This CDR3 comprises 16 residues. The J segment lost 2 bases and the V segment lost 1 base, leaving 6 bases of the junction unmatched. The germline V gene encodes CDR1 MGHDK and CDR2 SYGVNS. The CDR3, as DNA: TGTGCCAGCAGTGAATCCGGACAGGGGAACACCTACGAGCAGTACTTC. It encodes CASSESGQGNTYEQYF.

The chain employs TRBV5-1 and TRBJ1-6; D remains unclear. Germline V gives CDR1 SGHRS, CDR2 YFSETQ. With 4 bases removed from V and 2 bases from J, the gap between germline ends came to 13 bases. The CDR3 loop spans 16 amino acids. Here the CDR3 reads CASSAEIGTYNSPLHF. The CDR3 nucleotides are TGCGCCAGCAGCGCGGAGATAGGAACCTATAATTCACCCCTCCACTTT.

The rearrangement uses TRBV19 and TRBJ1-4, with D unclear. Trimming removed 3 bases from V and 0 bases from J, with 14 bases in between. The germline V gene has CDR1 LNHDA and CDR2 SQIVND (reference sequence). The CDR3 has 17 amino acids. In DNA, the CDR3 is TGTGCCAGTAGTATCCCCGACTATTATGCAACTAATGAAAAACTGTTTTTT. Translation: CASSIPDYYATNEKLFF.

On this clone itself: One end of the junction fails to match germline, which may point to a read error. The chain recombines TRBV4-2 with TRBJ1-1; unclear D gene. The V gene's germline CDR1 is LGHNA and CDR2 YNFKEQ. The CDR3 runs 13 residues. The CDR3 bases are TGTGCCAGCAGACCTCGGTCGCAGGCTGAGGCTTTCTTT. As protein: CASRPRSQAEAFF.

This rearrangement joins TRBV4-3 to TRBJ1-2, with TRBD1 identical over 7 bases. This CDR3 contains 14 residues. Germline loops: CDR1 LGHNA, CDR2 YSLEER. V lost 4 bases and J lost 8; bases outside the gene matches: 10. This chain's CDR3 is CASSRRDRDVGYTF. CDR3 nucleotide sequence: TGCGCCAGCAGCCGCCGGGACAGAGACGTGGGCTACACCTTC.

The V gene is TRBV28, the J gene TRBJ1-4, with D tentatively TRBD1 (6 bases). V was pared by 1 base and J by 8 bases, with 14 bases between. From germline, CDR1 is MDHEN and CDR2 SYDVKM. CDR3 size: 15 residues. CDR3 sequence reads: CASSLSMAGVEKLFF. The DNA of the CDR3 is TGTGCCAGCAGTTTATCCATGGCAGGGGTGGAAAAACTGTTTTTT.

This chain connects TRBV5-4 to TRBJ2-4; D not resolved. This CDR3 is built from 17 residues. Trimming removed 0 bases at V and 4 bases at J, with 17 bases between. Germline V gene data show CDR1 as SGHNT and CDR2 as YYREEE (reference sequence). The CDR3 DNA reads TGTGCCAGCAGCTTGGTAACGGCGGTCAGCTCTAAAAACATTCAGTACTTC. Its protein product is CASSLVTAVSSKNIQYF.

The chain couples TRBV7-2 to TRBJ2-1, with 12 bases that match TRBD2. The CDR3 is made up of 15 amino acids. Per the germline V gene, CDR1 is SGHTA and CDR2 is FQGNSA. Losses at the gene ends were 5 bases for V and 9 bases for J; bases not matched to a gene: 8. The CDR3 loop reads CASSMGLAGMGEQFF. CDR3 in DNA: TGTGCCAGCAGCATGGGACTAGCGGGTATGGGTGAGCAGTTCTTC.

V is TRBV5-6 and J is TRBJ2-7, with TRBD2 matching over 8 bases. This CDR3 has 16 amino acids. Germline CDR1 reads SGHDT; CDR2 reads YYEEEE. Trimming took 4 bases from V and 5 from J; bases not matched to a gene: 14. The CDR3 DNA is TGTGCCAGCAGCACGCCGACTAGCGCGATTCCCCACGAGCAGTACTTC. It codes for CASSTPTSAIPHEQYF.

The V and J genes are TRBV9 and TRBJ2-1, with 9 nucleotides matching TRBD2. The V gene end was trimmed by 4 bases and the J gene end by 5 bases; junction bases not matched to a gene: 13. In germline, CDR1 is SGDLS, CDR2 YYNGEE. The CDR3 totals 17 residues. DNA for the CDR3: TGTGCCAGCAGCCCCGGGGTAGCGGGAGTATCAGACAATGAGCAGTTCTTC. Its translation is CASSPGVAGVSDNEQFF.

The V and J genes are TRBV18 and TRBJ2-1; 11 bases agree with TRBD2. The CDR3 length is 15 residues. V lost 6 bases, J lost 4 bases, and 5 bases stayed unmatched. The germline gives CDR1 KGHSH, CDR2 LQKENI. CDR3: CASSPGTSGYNEQFF. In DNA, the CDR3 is TGTGCCAGCTCTCCCGGGACTAGCGGTTACAATGAGCAGTTCTTC.

The CDR3 loop is CASSTQGGQVDTQYF. The CDR3 nucleotides are TGCGCCAGCAGCACACAGGGGGGACAGGTCGATACGCAGTATTTT. The J gene is TRBJ2-3, the V gene TRBV5-1; TRBD1 matches at 8 bases. The CDR3 is 15 amino acids. Germline V CDR1 and CDR2: SGHRS, YFSETQ. V shed 4 bases and J 6 bases; nucleotides not matched to a gene: 10.

The CDR3 here is CASSPGLLNTGELFF. Here the CDR3 DNA reads TGTGCCAGCTCACCCGGACTACTTAACACCGGGGAGCTGTTTTTT. The J gene is TRBJ2-2, the V gene TRBV18; tentatively, D is TRBD2 (6 bases). Germline CDR1 reads KGHSH; CDR2 reads LQKENI. CDR3 size: 15 residues. Trimming took off 3 bases at V and 2 bases at J, with 10 bases between the two ends. Combining the CDR3 with reference TRBV18 and TRBJ2-2 gives the whole variable domain NAGVMQNPRHLVRRRGQEARLRCSPMKGHSHVYWYRQLPEEGLKFMVYLQKENIIDESGMPKERFSAEFPKEGPSILRIQQVVRGDSAAYFCASSPGLLNTGELFFGEGSRLTVL.

CDR3 in DNA: TGTGCCAGCAGAAAGGACAGGCAGCCCCAGCATTTT. This sequence encodes CASRKDRQPQHF. V is TRBV6-1 and J is TRBJ1-5, with TRBD1 matching 7 bases. Germline loops: CDR1 MNHNS, CDR2 SASEGT. V lost 6 bases and J lost 7; bases outside the gene matches: 3. The CDR3 covers 12 residues.

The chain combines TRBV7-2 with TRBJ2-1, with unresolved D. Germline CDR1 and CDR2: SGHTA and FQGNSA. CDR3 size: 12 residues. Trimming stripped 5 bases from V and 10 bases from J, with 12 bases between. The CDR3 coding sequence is TGTGCCAGCAGCCTAAACCGGGTCGAGCAGTTCTTC. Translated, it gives CASSLNRVEQFF.

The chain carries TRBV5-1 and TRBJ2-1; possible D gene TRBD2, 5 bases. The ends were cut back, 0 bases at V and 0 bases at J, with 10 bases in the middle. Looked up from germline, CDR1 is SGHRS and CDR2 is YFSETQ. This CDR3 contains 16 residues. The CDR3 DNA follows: TGCGCCAGCAGCTTGGCAGGACTTAGCTCCTACAATGAGCAGTTCTTC. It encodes CASSLAGLSSYNEQFF.

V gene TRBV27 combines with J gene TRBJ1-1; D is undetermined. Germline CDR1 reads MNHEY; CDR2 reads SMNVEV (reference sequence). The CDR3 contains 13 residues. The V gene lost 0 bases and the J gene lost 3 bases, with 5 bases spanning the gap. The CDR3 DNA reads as TGTGCCAGCAGTTTATCAGTAGACACTGAAGCTTTCTTT. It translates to CASSLSVDTEAFF.

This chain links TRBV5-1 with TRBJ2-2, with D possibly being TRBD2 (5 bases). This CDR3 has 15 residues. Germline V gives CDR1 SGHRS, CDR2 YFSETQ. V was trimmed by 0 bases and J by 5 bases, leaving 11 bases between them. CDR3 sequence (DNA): TGCGCCAGCAGCTTGGTAGGAGGAGTGACCGGGGAGCTGTTTTTT. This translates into CASSLVGGVTGELFF.

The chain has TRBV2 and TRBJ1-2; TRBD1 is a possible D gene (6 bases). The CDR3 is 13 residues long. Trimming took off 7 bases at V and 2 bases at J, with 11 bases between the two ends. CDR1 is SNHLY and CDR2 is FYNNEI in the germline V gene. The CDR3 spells CASTIDRNYGYTF. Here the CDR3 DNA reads TGTGCCAGCACCATTGACAGGAACTATGGCTACACCTTC. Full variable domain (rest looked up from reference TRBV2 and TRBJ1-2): EPEVTQTPSHQVTQMGQEVILRCVPISNHLYFYWYRQILGQKVEFLVSFYNNEISEKSEIFDDQFSVERPDGSNFTLKIRSTKLEDSAMYFCASTIDRNYGYTFGSGTRLTVV.

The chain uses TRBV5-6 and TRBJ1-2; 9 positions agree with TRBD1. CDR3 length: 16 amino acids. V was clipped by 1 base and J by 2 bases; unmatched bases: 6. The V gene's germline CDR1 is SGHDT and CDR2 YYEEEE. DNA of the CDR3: TGTGCCAGCAGCTTGATGCAGGGACAGGGAAACTATGGCTACACCTTC. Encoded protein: CASSLMQGQGNYGYTF.

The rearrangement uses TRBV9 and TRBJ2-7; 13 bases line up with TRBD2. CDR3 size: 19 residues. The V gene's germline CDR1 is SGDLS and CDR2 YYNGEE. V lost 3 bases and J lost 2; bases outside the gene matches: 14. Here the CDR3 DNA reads TGTGCCAGCAGCGCCACCGGGACTAGCGGGACCAGGGCCCCCTACGAGCAGTACTTC. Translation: CASSATGTSGTRAPYEQYF.

In DNA form, the CDR3 reads TGTGCCTGGAGTGTACACTGGCGCGGTGGGCAGCCCCAGCATTTT. It yields the protein CAWSVHWRGGQPQHF. V is TRBV30 and J is TRBJ1-5; D uncertain. The CDR3 length is 15 residues. Trimming pared 0 bases from V and 7 bases from J, leaving 16 bases between. Germline V gene data show CDR1 as GTSNPN and CDR2 as SVGIG (reference sequence).

Here the CDR3 reads CASSHGYQPQHF. The CDR3 DNA follows: TGTGCCAGCAGCCACGGGTATCAGCCCCAGCATTTT. The rearrangement links TRBV5-6 to TRBJ1-5; D uncertain. Germline CDR1 reads SGHDT; CDR2 reads YYEEEE. The CDR3 consists of 12 residues. Deletions cut 4 bases from V and 5 bases from J, with 7 bases between.

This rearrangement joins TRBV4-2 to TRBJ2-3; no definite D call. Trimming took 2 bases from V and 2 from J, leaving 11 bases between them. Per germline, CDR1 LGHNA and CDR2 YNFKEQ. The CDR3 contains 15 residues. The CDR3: CASSQLQTNTDTQYF. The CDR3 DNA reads TGTGCCAGCAGCCAATTACAGACCAACACAGATACGCAGTATTTT.

The CDR3 DNA is TGCGCCAGCAGCCAAAGAAGGACAAAAACCTATGGCTACACCTTC. This translates into CASSQRRTKTYGYTF. The chain carries TRBV4-3 and TRBJ1-2, with D perhaps matching TRBD1 (5 bases). V was cut by 2 bases and J by 4 bases, with 14 bases left in between. This CDR3 is 15 amino acids long. Per germline, CDR1 LGHNA and CDR2 YSLEER.

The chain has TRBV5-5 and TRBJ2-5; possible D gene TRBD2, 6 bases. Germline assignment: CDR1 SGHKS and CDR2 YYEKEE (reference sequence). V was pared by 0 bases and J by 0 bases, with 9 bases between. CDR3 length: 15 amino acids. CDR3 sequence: CASSLGASDQETQYF. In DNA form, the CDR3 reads TGTGCCAGCAGCTTGGGGGCTAGCGACCAAGAGACCCAGTACTTC.

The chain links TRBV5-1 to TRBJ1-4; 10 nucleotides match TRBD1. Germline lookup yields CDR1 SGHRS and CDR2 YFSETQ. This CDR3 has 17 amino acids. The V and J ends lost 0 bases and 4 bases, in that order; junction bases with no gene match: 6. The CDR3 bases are TGCGCCAGCAGCTTGGCGACAGGGGGCGCCGATAATGAAAAACTGTTTTTT. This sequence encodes CASSLATGGADNEKLFF.